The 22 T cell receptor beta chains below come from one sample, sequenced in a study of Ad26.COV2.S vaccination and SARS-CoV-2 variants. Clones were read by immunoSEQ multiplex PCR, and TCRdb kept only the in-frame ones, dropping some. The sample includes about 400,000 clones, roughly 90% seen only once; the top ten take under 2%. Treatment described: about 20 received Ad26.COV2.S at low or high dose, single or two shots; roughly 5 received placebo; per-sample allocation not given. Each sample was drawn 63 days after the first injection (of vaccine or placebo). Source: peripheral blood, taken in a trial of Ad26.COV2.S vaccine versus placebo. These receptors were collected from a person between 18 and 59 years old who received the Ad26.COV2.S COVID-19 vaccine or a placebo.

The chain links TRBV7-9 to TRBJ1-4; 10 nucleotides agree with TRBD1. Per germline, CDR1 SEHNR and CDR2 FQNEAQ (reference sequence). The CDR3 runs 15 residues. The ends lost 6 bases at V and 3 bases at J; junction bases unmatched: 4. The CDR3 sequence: CASSYGQGANEKLFF. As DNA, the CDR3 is TGTGCCAGCAGTTACGGACAGGGGGCTAATGAAAAACTGTTTTTT.

This chain's CDR3 is CASSSLRVGGLDGYTF. CDR3 bases: TGTGCCAGCAGCTCCCTCAGGGTTGGGGGGCTTGACGGCTACACCTTC. The V call is TRBV5-4, the J call TRBJ1-2; possibly TRBD1 for D (6 bases). Germline lookup yields CDR1 SGHNT and CDR2 YYREEE (reference sequence). V lost 3 bases and J lost 8, with 23 bases in between. This CDR3 contains 16 residues. The entire variable domain, with the rest obtained from reference TRBV5-4 and TRBJ1-2, is as follows: ETGVTQSPTHLIKTRGQQVTLRCSSQSGHNTVSWYQQALGQGPQFIFQYYREEENGRGNFPPRFSGLQFPNYSSELNVNALELDDSALYLCASSSLRVGGLDGYTFGSGTRLTVV.

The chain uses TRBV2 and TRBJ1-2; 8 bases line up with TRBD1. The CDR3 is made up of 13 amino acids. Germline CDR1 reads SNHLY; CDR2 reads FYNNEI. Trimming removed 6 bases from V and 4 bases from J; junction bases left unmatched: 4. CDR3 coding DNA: TGTGCCAGCAGCGGACAGGGAAGCTATGGCTACACCTTC. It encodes CASSGQGSYGYTF. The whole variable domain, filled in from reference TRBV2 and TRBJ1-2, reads EPEVTQTPSHQVTQMGQEVILRCVPISNHLYFYWYRQILGQKVEFLVSFYNNEISEKSEIFDDQFSVERPDGSNFTLKIRSTKLEDSAMYFCASSGQGSYGYTFGSGTRLTVV.

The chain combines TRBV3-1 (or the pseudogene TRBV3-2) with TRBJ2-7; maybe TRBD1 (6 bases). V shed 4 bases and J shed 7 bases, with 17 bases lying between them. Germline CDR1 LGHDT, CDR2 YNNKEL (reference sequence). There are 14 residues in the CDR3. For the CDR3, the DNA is TGTGCCAGCAGCCCCTCAGGGGCAGGATATGAGCAGTACTTC. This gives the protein CASSPSGAGYEQYF.

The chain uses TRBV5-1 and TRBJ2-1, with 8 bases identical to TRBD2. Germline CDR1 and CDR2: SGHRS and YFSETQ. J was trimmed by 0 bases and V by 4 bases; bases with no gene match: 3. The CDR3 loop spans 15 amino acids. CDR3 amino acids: CASSPGGSSYNEQFF. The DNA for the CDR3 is TGCGCCAGCAGCCCGGGGGGGAGCTCCTACAATGAGCAGTTCTTC. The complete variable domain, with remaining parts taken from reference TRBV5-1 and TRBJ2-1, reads KAGVTQTPRYLIKTRGQQVTLSCSPISGHRSVSWYQQTPGQGLQFLFEYFSETQRNKGNFPGRFSGRQFSNSRSEMNVSTLELGDSALYLCASSPGGSSYNEQFFGPGTRLTVL.

The DNA for the CDR3 is TGTGCCAGCAGTTTATCAGTGATGGGAGGCGCGAACACCGGGGAGCTGTTTTTT. This encodes CASSLSVMGGANTGELFF. The chain joins TRBV27 to TRBJ2-2; a weak D match, TRBD2 (6 bases). Germline V gene data show CDR1 as MNHEY and CDR2 as SMNVEV (reference sequence). The germline V and J ends were trimmed by 0 bases and 0 bases, with 14 bases remaining between them. The CDR3 runs 18 residues.

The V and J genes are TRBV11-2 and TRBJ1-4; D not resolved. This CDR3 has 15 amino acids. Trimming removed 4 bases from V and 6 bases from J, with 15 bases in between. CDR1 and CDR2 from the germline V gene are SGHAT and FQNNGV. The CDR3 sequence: CASSSRPLGDEKLFF. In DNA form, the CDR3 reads TGTGCCAGCAGCTCCAGGCCCCTGGGAGATGAAAAACTGTTTTTT.

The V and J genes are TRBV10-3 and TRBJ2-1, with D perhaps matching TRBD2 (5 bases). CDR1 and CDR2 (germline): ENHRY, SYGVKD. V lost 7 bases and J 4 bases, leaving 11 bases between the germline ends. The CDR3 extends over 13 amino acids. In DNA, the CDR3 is TGTGCCATCACCCGGGATCTTTACAATGAGCAGTTCTTC. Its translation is CAITRDLYNEQFF.

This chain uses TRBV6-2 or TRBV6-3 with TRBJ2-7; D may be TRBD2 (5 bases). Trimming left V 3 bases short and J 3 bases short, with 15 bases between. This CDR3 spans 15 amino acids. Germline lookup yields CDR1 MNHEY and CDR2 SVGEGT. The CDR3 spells CASSYSPGLSYEQYF. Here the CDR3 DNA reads TGTGCCAGCAGTTATTCTCCGGGGTTGAGCTACGAGCAGTACTTC.

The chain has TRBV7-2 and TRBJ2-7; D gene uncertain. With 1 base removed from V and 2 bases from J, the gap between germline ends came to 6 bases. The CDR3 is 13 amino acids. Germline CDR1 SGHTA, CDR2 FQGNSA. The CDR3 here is CASSLVIAYEQYF. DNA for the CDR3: TGTGCCAGCAGCTTAGTTATTGCCTACGAGCAGTACTTC.

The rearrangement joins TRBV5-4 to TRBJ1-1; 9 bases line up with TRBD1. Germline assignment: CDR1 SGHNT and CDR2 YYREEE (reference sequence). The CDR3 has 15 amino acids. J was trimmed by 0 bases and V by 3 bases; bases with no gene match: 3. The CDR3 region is CASSWNRGLNTEAFF. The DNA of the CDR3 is TGTGCCAGCAGCTGGAACAGGGGGCTGAACACTGAAGCTTTCTTT.

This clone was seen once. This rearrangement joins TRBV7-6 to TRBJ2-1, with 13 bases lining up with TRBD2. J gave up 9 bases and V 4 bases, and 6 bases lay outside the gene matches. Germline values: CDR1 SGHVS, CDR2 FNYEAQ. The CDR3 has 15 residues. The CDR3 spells CASSYGLAGVSEQFF. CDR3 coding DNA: TGTGCCAGCAGCTATGGACTAGCGGGAGTATCTGAGCAGTTCTTC. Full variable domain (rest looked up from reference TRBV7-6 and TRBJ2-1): GAGVSQSPRYKVTKRGQDVALRCDPISGHVSLYWYRQALGQGPEFLTYFNYEAQQDKSGLPNDRFSAERPEGSISTLTIQRTEQRDSAMYRCASSYGLAGVSEQFFGPGTRLTVL.

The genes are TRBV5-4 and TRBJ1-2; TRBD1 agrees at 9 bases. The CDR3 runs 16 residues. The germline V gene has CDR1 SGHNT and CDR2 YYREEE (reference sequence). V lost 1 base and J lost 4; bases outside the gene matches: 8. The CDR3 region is CASSLHSGQGVYGYTF. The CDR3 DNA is TGTGCCAGCAGCTTGCACTCGGGACAGGGTGTCTATGGCTACACCTTC.

As DNA, the CDR3 is TGTGCCAGCAGTCCGACAGGGGACAATCAGCCCCAGCATTTT. Translated: CASSPTGDNQPQHF. This rearrangement joins TRBV14 to TRBJ1-5; TRBD1 matches 8 bases. The CDR3 loop spans 14 amino acids. The V gene's germline CDR1 is SGHDN and CDR2 FVKESK. V lost 6 bases to trimming and J lost 3 bases; unmatched junction nucleotides: 4.

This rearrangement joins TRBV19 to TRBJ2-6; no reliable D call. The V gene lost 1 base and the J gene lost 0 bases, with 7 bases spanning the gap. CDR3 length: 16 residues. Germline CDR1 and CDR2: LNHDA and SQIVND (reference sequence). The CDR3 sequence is CASSIAPVSGANVLTF. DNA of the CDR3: TGTGCCAGTAGTATAGCGCCAGTCTCTGGGGCCAACGTCCTGACTTTC.

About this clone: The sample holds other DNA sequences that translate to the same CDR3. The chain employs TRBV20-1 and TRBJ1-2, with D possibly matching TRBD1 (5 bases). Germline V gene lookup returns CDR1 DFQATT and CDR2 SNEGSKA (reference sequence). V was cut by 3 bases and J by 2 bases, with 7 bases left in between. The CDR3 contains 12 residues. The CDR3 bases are TGCAGTGCTAGTAGGACAAACTATGGCTACACCTTC. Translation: CSASRTNYGYTF.

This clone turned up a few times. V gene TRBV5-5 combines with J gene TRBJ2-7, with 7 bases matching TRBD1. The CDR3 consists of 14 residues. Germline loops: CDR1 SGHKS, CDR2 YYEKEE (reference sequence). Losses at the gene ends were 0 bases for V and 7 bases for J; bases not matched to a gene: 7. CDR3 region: CASSLGQGSGEQYF. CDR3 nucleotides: TGTGCCAGCAGCTTGGGACAGGGCTCTGGTGAGCAGTACTTC.

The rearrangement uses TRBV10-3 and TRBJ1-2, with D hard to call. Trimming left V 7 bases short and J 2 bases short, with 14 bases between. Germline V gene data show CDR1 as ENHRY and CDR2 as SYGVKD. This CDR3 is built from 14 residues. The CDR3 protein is CAITRRNINYGYTF. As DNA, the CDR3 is TGTGCCATCACCCGAAGAAACATAAACTATGGCTACACCTTC.

This chain's CDR3 is CASSYVMTNTEAFF. CDR3 nucleotide sequence: TGTGCCAGCAGTTACGTTATGACAAACACTGAAGCTTTCTTT. The chain carries TRBV6-6 and TRBJ1-1, with D unclear. The CDR3 spans 14 residues. Trimming stripped 2 bases from V and 2 bases from J, with 9 bases between. The germline gives CDR1 MNHNY, CDR2 SVGAGI (reference sequence).

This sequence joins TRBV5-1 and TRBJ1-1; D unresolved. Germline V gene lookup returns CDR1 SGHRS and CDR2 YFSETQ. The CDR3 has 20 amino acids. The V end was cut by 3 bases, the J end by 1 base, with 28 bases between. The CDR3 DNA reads TGCGCCAGCAGCTCTACAACTAATCGGGGTCGGAGGTTCGCGAACACTGAAGCTTTCTTT. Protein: CASSSTTNRGRRFANTEAFF.

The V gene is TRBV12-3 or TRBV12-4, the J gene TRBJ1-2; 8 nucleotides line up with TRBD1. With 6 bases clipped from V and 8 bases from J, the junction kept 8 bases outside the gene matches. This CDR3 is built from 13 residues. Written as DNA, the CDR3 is TGTGCCAGCAGGTCCGGACAGGGTCGGGGCTACACCTTC. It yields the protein CASRSGQGRGYTF.

CDR3 loop: CASSLTPSTDTQYF. CDR3 DNA sequence: TGTGCCAGCAGCTTGACCCCAAGCACAGATACGCAGTATTTT. This chain links TRBV11-3 with TRBJ2-3; no clear D. Germline V gene sequence: CDR1 SGHNT, CDR2 YENEEA. The CDR3 is made up of 14 amino acids. Trimming removed 3 bases at V and 0 bases at J, with 7 bases between.